This record looks at one T cell receptor beta chain sequence and its context. Its antigen is currently unknown. A much more abundant neighbour one base away suggests this may be a read error. Library preparation followed earlier protocols using designated TCR primers. TCRdb passed the PCR reads through MiXCR, listing each CDR3 protein once. The table has tens of thousands of distinct CDR3 sequences, about a sixth seen once. These data are taken from a study of molecular identifiers for immune sequencing clone quantification. As for the study in general: Within a replicate experiment, RNA obtained from either around 20,000 or 99,000 naive CD8 cells was divided into five aliquots, and four of those aliquots were then sequenced. Findings of the study overall: Identical TCR molecules sharing a barcode could underestimate highly expanded clone sizes.

The V gene's germline CDR1 is SNHLY and CDR2 FYNNEI. The CDR3 sequence is 16 residues long. This sequence originates from a human donor in good health. Some libraries in this study had Jurkat cell RNA spiked in. J is TRBJ1-5 and V is TRBV2; TRBD1 is a possible D gene (6 bases). Input material: naive CD8+ T cells from blood, with Jurkat cell RNA spiked in. The subset: FACS-sorted CD8+CD4-CCR7+CD45RA+ naive T cells. The CDR3 sequence is CASSEPGAGGDQPQRF. The CDR3, as DNA: TGTGCCAGCAGTGAACCGGGGGCCGGGGGGGATCAGCCCCAGCGTTTT.